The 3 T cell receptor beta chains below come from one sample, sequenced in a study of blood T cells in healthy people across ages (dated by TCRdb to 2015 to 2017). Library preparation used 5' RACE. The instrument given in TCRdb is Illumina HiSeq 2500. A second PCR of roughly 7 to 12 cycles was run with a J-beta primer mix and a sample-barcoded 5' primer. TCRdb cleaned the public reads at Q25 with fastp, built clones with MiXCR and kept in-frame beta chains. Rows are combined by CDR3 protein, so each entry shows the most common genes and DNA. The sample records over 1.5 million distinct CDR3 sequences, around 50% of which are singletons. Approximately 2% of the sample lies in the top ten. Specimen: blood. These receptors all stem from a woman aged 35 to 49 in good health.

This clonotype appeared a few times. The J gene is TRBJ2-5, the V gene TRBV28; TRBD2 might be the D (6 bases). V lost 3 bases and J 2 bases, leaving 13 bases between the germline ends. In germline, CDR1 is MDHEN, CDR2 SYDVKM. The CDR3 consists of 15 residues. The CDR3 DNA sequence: TGTGCCAGCAGTTTCCTCCCTAGCGAACAAGAGACCCAGTACTTC. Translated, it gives CASSFLPSEQETQYF.

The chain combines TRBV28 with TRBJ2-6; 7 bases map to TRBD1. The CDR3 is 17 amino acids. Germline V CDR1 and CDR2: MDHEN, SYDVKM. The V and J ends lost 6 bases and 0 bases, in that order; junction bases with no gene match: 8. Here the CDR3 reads CASRSGQVTSGANVLTF. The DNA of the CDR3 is TGTGCCAGCAGATCTGGACAGGTGACCTCTGGGGCCAACGTCCTGACTTTC. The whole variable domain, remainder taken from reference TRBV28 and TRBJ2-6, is DVKVTQSSRYLVKRTGEKVFLECVQDMDHENMFWYRQDPGLGLRLIYFSYDVKMKEKGDIPEGYSVSREKKERFSLILESASTNQTSMYLCASRSGQVTSGANVLTFGAGSRLTVL.

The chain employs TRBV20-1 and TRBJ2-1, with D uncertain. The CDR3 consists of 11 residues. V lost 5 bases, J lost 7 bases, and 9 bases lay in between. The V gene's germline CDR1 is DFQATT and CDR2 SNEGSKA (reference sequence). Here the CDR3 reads CSAGLVNEQFF. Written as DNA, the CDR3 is TGCAGTGCTGGATTGGTAAATGAGCAGTTCTTC.